Listed below are T cell receptor beta chains from one sample, sequenced in a study of Graves' ophthalmopathy and Graves' hyperthyroidism. TCRdb reprocessed the multiplex PCR reads via MiXCR and lists one record per CDR3 protein. The profile shows over a million distinct CDR3 sequences, 35% to 40% of them singletons. The sequencing input was peripheral blood or thyroid tissue (not recorded which). The receptor source for this set is an adult man with Graves' hyperthyroidism. Each CDR3 is given with its conserved first and last residue.

>TRBV27|TRBJ2-5
CATSDLLGKTQYF
>TRBV14|TRBJ1-1
CASRRSGSEAFF
>TRBV5-1|TRBJ1-2
CASSLGEEGYGYTF
>TRBV7-2|TRBJ1-5
CASSLAGEGRYQPQHF
>TRBV2|TRBJ2-7
CASTLAWEQYF
>TRBV7-9|TRBJ2-2
CASSLARRSRSIFNTGELFF
>TRBV20-1|TRBJ2-7
CSARALAGITYEQYF
>TRBV20-1|TRBJ1-2
CSARDTTSYGYTF
>TRBV27|TRBJ1-1
CASRAELNTEAFF
>TRBV5-8|TRBJ2-6
CASKSSVSGANVLTF
>TRBV6-6|TRBJ2-5
CASRTGEHQQEYQYF
>TRBV10-2|TRBJ1-1
CASSDQQVGSTEAFF
>TRBV20-1|TRBJ1-1
CSARGARNTEAFF
>TRBV7-2|TRBJ1-5
CASSLAVSQPQHF
>TRBV6-6|TRBJ1-1
CASREPPPEAFF
>TRBV7-8|TRBJ2-6
CASSLMGQGAAGANVLTF
>TRBV20-1|TRBJ1-2
CSAQDRYLGGYTF
>TRBV7-2|TRBJ2-7
CASSLDSGRSSEQYF
>TRBV4-3|TRBJ2-7
CASSQETDGPAWWYEQYF
>TRBV11-2|TRBJ2-5
CASSLSPGLESRSQETQYF
>TRBV6-5|TRBJ2-5
CASTQQGLGETQYF
>TRBV2|TRBJ1-4
CASSDNLGHPMGKLFF
>TRBV24-1|TRBJ2-5
CATSRGNQPQYF
>TRBV29-1|TRBJ1-2
CITGLNYGYTF
>TRBV5-5|TRBJ1-2
CASSLPDRMIGYTF
>TRBV5-1|TRBJ2-7
CASSLGGTSITYEQYF